This T cell receptor beta chain was retrieved from a study of OX40 agonist ivuxolimab in advanced cancers. Study in general: Past anti-PD-1, anti-PD-L1 or anti-CTLA-4 therapy was accepted, and roughly 42% had received some.

If patients had autoimmune disease history or systemic immunosuppression, they were excluded. Profiling relied on immunoSEQ multiplex PCR, and the TCRdb table lists in-frame clones only, not all of them. Of roughly 100,000 clones listed, over 85% are singletons. Study-wide findings and caveats: Nonresponders, in some cases, also had low normalized T-cell clonal expansion.

V lost 4 bases to trimming and J lost 2 bases, with 8 bases between them. CDR1 and CDR2 (germline): MNHNS, SASEGT. The CDR3 consists of 13 residues. Note on this clone: Its specificity is unknown.

The receptor was isolated from an adult with an advanced solid tumor such as melanoma, head and neck, liver or kidney cancer. The genes are TRBV6-1 and TRBJ2-5; D is ambiguous. The sample consisted of CD4+ or CD8+ T cells sorted from blood, taken in a trial of the OX40 agonist ivuxolimab. DNA for the CDR3: TGTGCCAGCAGTGGGAACAGACAAGAGACCCAGTACTTC. It is translated as CASSGNRQETQYF.